This T cell receptor (beta chain) came from a study of blood T cell repertoires in COVID-19. Background on the study: The cDNA or gDNA used as material had been derived from T cells, B-cell-depleted T cells, or PBMCs.

The CDR3 has 13 residues. The germline V and J ends were trimmed by 2 bases and 8 bases, with 9 bases remaining between them. The V gene's germline CDR1 is MNHNS and CDR2 SASEGT. Under the authors' procedure: Amplification of reference gene primers was used by the study to estimate nucleated cell counts. Produced via immunoSEQ multiplex PCR; TCRdb's table is partial and in-frame only. The D gene and trimming were derived from the DNA, and the V and J assignments and clone size from that table. The sample lists 120,000 to 150,000 clones, roughly 90% occurring once. The genes are TRBV6-1 and TRBJ1-4, with a weak D call TRBD1 (5 bases). This receptor was identified in a woman in her twenties or thirties with acute COVID-19. Sequencing was carried out using PBMCs or T cells enriched from blood (not recorded which). The CDR3, as DNA: TGTGCCAGCAGTGAACCAGGGAGGGAAAAACTGTTTTTT. Protein product: CASSEPGREKLFF.